The clone carrying this TCR beta chain was picked up many times. This CDR3 has 13 amino acids. Germline values: CDR1 SGHRS, CDR2 YFSETQ. Trimming took off 0 bases at V and 2 bases at J, with 4 bases between the two ends. These data originate in a study of quantifying T cell responses using KT2 cells. Study-wide context: RNA was reverse transcribed with TCR alpha and beta constant-region primers. Estimated efficiency of the T4 ligation step was above 8.5% under optimum conditions. A predetermined fluorescence threshold ended the second PCR, run as a qPCR.

The cDNA 3' end received a ligated oligonucleotide with a UMI. An equimolar mix of RC1.1 and RC1.2 primed the beta chain across TRBC1 and TRBC2. TCRdb re-analysed the UMI-ligation and nested PCR reads in MiXCR, keeping a single row per CDR3 protein. The sample gives approximately 57,000 distinct CDR3 sequences, about 12% of which show up once; about 9.7% is in the top ten. KT2, a clone with a known TCR, was spiked into unfractionated PBMC. A range of KT2-to-PBMC ratios was made using fixed PBMC numbers. The sequence was collected from a human donor. The V call is TRBV5-1, the J call TRBJ2-3; unclear D gene. The sample consisted of PBMCs spiked with cells of the T cell clone KT2. CDR3: CASSLGYTDTQYF. CDR3 DNA sequence: TGCGCCAGCAGCTTGGGTTACACAGATACGCAGTATTTT.